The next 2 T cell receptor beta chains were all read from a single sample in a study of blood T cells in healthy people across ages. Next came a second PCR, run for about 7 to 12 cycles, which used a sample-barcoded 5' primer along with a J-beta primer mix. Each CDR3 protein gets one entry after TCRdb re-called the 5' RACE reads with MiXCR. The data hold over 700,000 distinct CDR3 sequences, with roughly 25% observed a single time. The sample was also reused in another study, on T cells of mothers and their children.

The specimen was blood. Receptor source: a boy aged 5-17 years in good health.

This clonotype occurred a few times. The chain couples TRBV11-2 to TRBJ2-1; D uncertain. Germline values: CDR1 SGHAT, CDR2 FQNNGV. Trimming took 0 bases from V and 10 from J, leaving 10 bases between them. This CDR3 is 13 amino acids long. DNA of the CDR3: TGTGCCAGCAGCTTAGATCTGTGGGTGGAGCAGTTCTTC. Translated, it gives CASSLDLWVEQFF.

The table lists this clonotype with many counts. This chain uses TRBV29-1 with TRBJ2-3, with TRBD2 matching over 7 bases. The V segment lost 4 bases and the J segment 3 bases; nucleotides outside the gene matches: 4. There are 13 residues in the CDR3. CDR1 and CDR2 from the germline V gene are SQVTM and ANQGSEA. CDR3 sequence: CSVVAGETDTQYF. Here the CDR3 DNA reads TGCAGCGTTGTGGCGGGAGAGACAGATACGCAGTATTTT.